The T cell receptor (beta chain) described here comes from a study of blood T cell repertoires in COVID-19. At the level of the study: From the United States, Italy and Spain came samples of acute and convalescent COVID-19.

Germline CDR1 is MNHEY and CDR2 is SMNVEV (reference sequence). V lost 6 bases to trimming and J lost 2 bases, with 17 bases between them. The length of the CDR3 is 15 residues. The repertoire was sequenced with immunoSEQ multiplex PCR; TCRdb's copy has only in-frame clones and lacks some. This repertoire shows about 85,000 clones, around 90% found once; its top ten account for around 4.7%. The receptor comes from a woman of 80 years or more with active or convalescent COVID-19. Sequencing input: peripheral blood. The V gene is TRBV27, the J gene TRBJ2-7; possibly TRBD1 for D (5 bases). CDR3 region: CASSPRSPGTYEQYF. As DNA, the CDR3 is TGTGCCAGCAGCCCCCGGAGCCCAGGGACCTACGAGCAGTACTTC.